These 23 T cell receptor beta chains were sequenced from one sample in a study of shared clonotypes between healthy human individuals. Clones were sequenced by immunoSEQ multiplex PCR, and TCRdb holds only the in-frame ones, with some missing. The sample shows millions of clones, just under 95% of them seen only once. Terminally differentiated effector memory CD45RA+ cells were excluded by CCR7 positive selection of CD45RO-negative cells. The sample consisted of naive CD8+ T cells sorted from blood. The receptors were gathered from a man aged 18 to 30 in good health.

The chain has TRBV7-2 and TRBJ2-5; 7 bases line up with TRBD2. The length of the CDR3 is 16 residues. Germline V gene sequence: CDR1 SGHTA, CDR2 FQGNSA. V lost 1 base, J lost 3 bases, and 8 bases stayed unmatched. The CDR3 DNA is TGTGCCAGCAGCTTAGTCTCGACTAGCAACAAAGAGACCCAGTACTTC. Translated, it gives CASSLVSTSNKETQYF.

The chain links TRBV4-2 to TRBJ2-3; TRBD2 agrees at 9 bases. J was trimmed by 6 bases and V by 0 bases; bases with no gene match: 7. Germline V CDR1 and CDR2: LGHNA, YNFKEQ. The CDR3 length is 16 residues. This chain's CDR3 is CASSQELAGGLDTQYF. The CDR3 DNA reads as TGTGCCAGCAGCCAAGAACTCGCGGGAGGGCTGGATACGCAGTATTTT.

CDR3 in amino acids: CASSLTSVAYEQYF. CDR3 DNA sequence: TGTGCCAGCAGTCTAACTAGCGTGGCCTACGAGCAGTACTTC. V and J are TRBV7-9 and TRBJ2-7; 7 bases line up with TRBD2. The CDR3 is 14 residues long. The J segment lost 2 bases and the V segment lost 6 bases, leaving 7 bases of the junction unmatched. Germline CDR1 and CDR2: SEHNR and FQNEAQ (reference sequence).

The V and J genes are TRBV4-1 and TRBJ1-3, with D unresolved. Germline CDR1 reads MGHRA; CDR2 reads YSYEKL. The germline V and J ends were trimmed by 1 base and 4 bases, with 8 bases remaining between them. This CDR3 contains 14 residues. CDR3 bases: TGCGCCAGCAGCCAAGTGATGGGAGGAAACACCATATATTTT. Amino acid sequence: CASSQVMGGNTIYF.

The chain uses TRBV27 and TRBJ1-5; the D gene is possibly TRBD1 (5 bases). Trimming took 6 bases from V and 0 from J, leaving 15 bases between them. The CDR3 contains 16 residues. Germline values: CDR1 MNHEY, CDR2 SMNVEV (reference sequence). This CDR3 is CASRPGDRYSNQPQHF. DNA for the CDR3: TGTGCCAGCAGACCCGGAGACAGATATAGCAATCAGCCCCAGCATTTT.

Of note for this clone: At the DNA level, this CDR3 is encoded by other sequences in the same sample as well. V and J are TRBV27 and TRBJ1-1; D is uncertain. This CDR3 is built from 13 residues. The germline CDR1 and CDR2 sequences are MNHEY and SMNVEV (reference sequence). Trimming left V 3 bases short and J 2 bases short, with 7 bases between. CDR3 in amino acids: CASSFGGNTEAFF. The CDR3 DNA reads as TGTGCCAGCAGTTTCGGCGGAAACACTGAAGCTTTCTTT.

Regarding this clone: Different DNA sequences within this sample yield the same CDR3. The genes are TRBV7-9 and TRBJ2-7; possible D gene TRBD2, 6 bases. V lost 7 bases and J 0 bases, leaving 10 bases between the germline ends. The V gene's germline CDR1 is SEHNR and CDR2 FQNEAQ (reference sequence). The CDR3 has 13 residues. CDR3 amino acids: CASTPGGSYEQYF. The CDR3 nucleotides are TGTGCCAGCACCCCCGGGGGCTCCTACGAGCAGTACTTC.

The J gene is TRBJ1-1, the V gene TRBV7-9, with D possibly matching TRBD1 (5 bases). Germline CDR1 reads SEHNR; CDR2 reads FQNEAQ (reference sequence). CDR3 length equals 14 residues. Trimming took off 9 bases at V and 1 base at J, with 15 bases between the two ends. The DNA for the CDR3 is TGTGCCAGTAGCCCTCGGCAGGGGAACACTGAAGCTTTCTTT. Translated, it gives CASSPRQGNTEAFF.

The chain uses TRBV10-2 and TRBJ2-7; 13 bases agree with TRBD2. The CDR3 covers 15 residues. CDR1 is WSHSY, CDR2 SAAADI, per germline. The J segment lost 5 bases and the V segment lost 4 bases, leaving 5 bases of the junction unmatched. DNA of the CDR3: TGCGCCAGCAGTGGATCAGGACTAGCGGGAGACGAGCAGTACTTC. Protein product: CASSGSGLAGDEQYF.

J is TRBJ2-1 and V is TRBV7-2, with 8 bases aligning to TRBD1. The CDR3 is 12 residues long. The V segment lost 10 bases and the J segment 5 bases; nucleotides outside the gene matches: 4. Germline V gene sequence: CDR1 SGHTA, CDR2 FQGNSA. CDR3 sequence (DNA): TGTGCCACAGGACAGGGTAACAATGAGCAGTTCTTC. It yields the protein CATGQGNNEQFF.

The CDR3 DNA reads TGTGCCAGCACGGCGGTAGCGGAATCCTACGAGCAGTACTTC. Its translation: CASTAVAESYEQYF. The chain links TRBV6-5 to TRBJ2-7; D possibly corresponds to TRBD2 (6 bases). Germline CDR1 is MNHEY and CDR2 is SVGAGI. V dropped 7 bases and J dropped 1 base, with 14 bases sitting between them. This CDR3 contains 14 residues.

This sequence joins TRBV27 and TRBJ1-1; D is unclear. This CDR3 spans 13 amino acids. Between the trimmed V and J ends, which lost 4 bases and 5 bases, there was a span of 11 bases. Looked up from germline, CDR1 is MNHEY and CDR2 is SMNVEV (reference sequence). CDR3 in DNA: TGTGCCAGCAGTTCCTCCCCTAAGACTGAAGCTTTCTTT. Amino acid sequence: CASSSSPKTEAFF.

The rearrangement uses TRBV2 and TRBJ2-3; the D gene is possibly TRBD1 (5 bases). This CDR3 has 13 amino acids. Germline loops: CDR1 SNHLY, CDR2 FYNNEI. The V gene lost 10 bases and the J gene lost 4 bases, with 15 bases spanning the gap. The CDR3 loop is CATRESFSDTQYF. The DNA of the CDR3 is TGTGCCACCAGGGAAAGTTTTTCAGATACGCAGTATTTT.

This chain joins TRBV27 and TRBJ1-1, with TRBD1 as a possible D gene (5 bases). The CDR3 totals 17 residues. Germline V CDR1 and CDR2: MNHEY, SMNVEV (reference sequence). V was trimmed by 6 bases and J by 4 bases, leaving 24 bases between them. In DNA, the CDR3 is TGTGCCAGCAGATTTATTTGGCAGGGTGGTAGTGGCACTGAAGCTTTCTTT. The encoded protein is CASRFIWQGGSGTEAFF.

In regard to this clone: Additional DNA sequences in this sample encode the identical CDR3. This sequence joins TRBV19 and TRBJ2-2; D is undetermined. The CDR3 is 13 residues long. Germline loops: CDR1 LNHDA, CDR2 SQIVND (reference sequence). Trimming shortened V by 8 bases and J by 6 bases, and 13 bases separated the two germline ends. CDR3 sequence: CASSAGLAGELFF. The CDR3 bases are TGTGCCAGTTCAGCCGGGCTGGCCGGGGAGCTGTTTTTT.

The chain combines TRBV7-2 with TRBJ2-1; 15 positions agree with TRBD2. The CDR3 length is 17 residues. CDR1 is SGHTA, CDR2 FQGNSA, per germline. Trimming cost V 6 bases and J 0 bases; bases outside gene matches: 3. The CDR3 sequence is CASSGLAGGSSYNEQFF. CDR3 DNA: TGTGCCAGCAGTGGACTAGCGGGAGGGAGCTCCTACAATGAGCAGTTCTTC.

V and J are TRBV7-3 and TRBJ2-3; D gene ambiguous. The CDR3 has 14 amino acids. Germline V gene sequence: CDR1 SGHTA, CDR2 FQGTGA. V shed 5 bases and J shed 0 bases, with 9 bases lying between them. The CDR3 DNA reads TGTGCCAGCAGCCCCACTTCTAGCACAGATACGCAGTATTTT. This sequence encodes CASSPTSSTDTQYF. Full variable domain (remainder filled in from reference TRBV7-3 and TRBJ2-3): GAGVSQTPSNKVTEKGKYVELRCDPISGHTALYWYRQSLGQGPEFLIYFQGTGAADDSGLPNDRFFAVRPEGSVSTLKIQRTERGDSAVYLCASSPTSSTDTQYFGPGTRLTVL.

CDR3: CASSVGDRGNQPQHF. The CDR3 bases are TGTGCCAGCAGCGTAGGAGACAGGGGCAATCAGCCCCAGCATTTT. The rearrangement joins TRBV9 to TRBJ1-5; TRBD1 aligns across 7 bases. The CDR3 has 15 amino acids. V lost 0 bases and J lost 2; bases outside the gene matches: 2. The V gene's germline CDR1 is SGDLS and CDR2 YYNGEE.

The V call is TRBV13, the J call TRBJ2-2; tentative D call: TRBD2 (6 bases). Germline V CDR1 and CDR2: PRHDT, FYEKMQ (reference sequence). V was cut by 5 bases and J by 7 bases, with 17 bases left in between. This CDR3 is 15 amino acids long. In DNA, the CDR3 is TGTGCCAGCAGCACGGGGGACGAGATGGACGGGGAGCTGTTTTTT. It yields the protein CASSTGDEMDGELFF.

This clone was observed once. V usage is TRBV6-1 and J usage is TRBJ1-4; tentative D call: TRBD1 (6 bases). V was clipped by 5 bases and J by 4 bases, with 14 bases between them. There are 15 residues in the CDR3. Looked up from germline, CDR1 is MNHNS and CDR2 is SASEGT. Here the CDR3 reads CASSNVGGVNEKLFF. The CDR3 coding sequence is TGTGCCAGCAGTAATGTTGGGGGCGTTAATGAAAAACTGTTTTTT.

This chain links TRBV7-8 with TRBJ2-1; 8 bases fit TRBD2. The CDR3 loop spans 15 amino acids. V gave up 3 bases and J gave up 7 bases; unmatched junction bases: 8. CDR1 and CDR2 from the germline V gene are SGHVS and FQNEAQ. The CDR3 DNA sequence: TGTGCCAGCAGCTTTTCGGCGGGGGGCGGGAATGAGCAGTTCTTC. Translation gives CASSFSAGGGNEQFF.

This clone was picked up one time. V gene TRBV6-6 combines with J gene TRBJ2-5; D might be TRBD1 (7 bases). The CDR3 spans 14 residues. V lost 0 bases and J lost 9, with 14 bases in between. Germline V gene sequence: CDR1 MNHNY, CDR2 SVGAGI (reference sequence). The CDR3 spells CASSYSEGALAQYF. In DNA, the CDR3 is TGTGCCAGCAGTTACTCGGAGGGGGCACTAGCCCAGTACTTC.

Comments on this clone: The same CDR3 is also encoded by other DNA sequences in this sample. This CDR3 is CASSEAPGTSYEQYF. CDR3 nucleotides: TGTGCCAGCAGTGAAGCTCCGGGGACCTCCTACGAGCAGTACTTC. The gene calls are TRBV6-1 and TRBJ2-7; D tentatively reads TRBD1 or TRBD2 (5 bases each). CDR1 and CDR2 from the germline V gene are MNHNS and SASEGT. The CDR3 consists of 15 residues. Deletions cut 0 bases from V and 0 bases from J, with 9 bases between.